A single sample is the source of the 4 T cell receptor beta chains below, sequenced in a study of CD8+CD57+ T cells in acquired aplastic anemia (dated by TCRdb to between 2018 and 2020). Flow cytometry had shown CD8+CD57+ cell expansion in the patients selected for sequencing. TCRdb shows the sequencer as Illumina HiSeq 2000. TCR beta VDJ combination and CDR3 sequence profiling used genomic DNA as the template. TCRdb trimmed public reads at Q25 via fastp, called clones via MiXCR and kept in-frame beta chains. All rows with the same CDR3 protein become a single entry with the most common DNA and genes. The sample table holds 200,000 to 250,000 distinct CDR3 sequences, of which 65% were seen once. Jointly, the top ten make up roughly 50% of the sample. Sequences were obtained from sorted CD4+, CD8+, or CD8+CD57+ T cells (not recorded which) from PBMCs. The origin of the receptors is a human donor with aplastic anemia.

The chain recombines TRBV10-3 with TRBJ1-1; D uncertain. This CDR3 contains 13 residues. Trimming shortened V by 0 bases and J by 5 bases, and 7 bases separated the two germline ends. Germline CDR1 ENHRY, CDR2 SYGVKD. The DNA for the CDR3 is TGTGCCATCAGTGAGTCAAGGGATACTGAAGCTTTCTTT. It translates to CAISESRDTEAFF.

The chain employs TRBV5-4 and TRBJ2-5; D is undetermined. The ends were cut back, 6 bases at V and 5 bases at J, with 11 bases in the middle. The CDR3 contains 12 residues. Per germline, CDR1 SGHNT and CDR2 YYREEE (reference sequence). The CDR3 sequence: CASTDGVETQYF. The CDR3 bases are TGTGCCAGCACTGATGGGGTGGAGACCCAGTACTTC. Complete variable domain (other parts from reference TRBV5-4 and TRBJ2-5): ETGVTQSPTHLIKTRGQQVTLRCSSQSGHNTVSWYQQALGQGPQFIFQYYREEENGRGNFPPRFSGLQFPNYSSELNVNALELDDSALYLCASTDGVETQYFGPGTRLLVL.

V gene TRBV15 combines with J gene TRBJ2-7, with D uncertain. CDR1 LNHNV and CDR2 YYDKDF come from the germline V gene (reference sequence). V lost 0 bases and J 5 bases, leaving 8 bases between the germline ends. The CDR3 is 13 amino acids. The DNA of the CDR3 is TGTGCCACCAGCAGAGATATGAAGCACGAGCAGTACTTC. Its protein is CATSRDMKHEQYF.

About this clonotype itself: Compared with germline, one end of the junction differs, possibly owing to a read error. V and J are TRBV25-1 and TRBJ2-6; 7 nucleotides match TRBD2. Germline values: CDR1 MGHDK, CDR2 SYGVNS. The CDR3 contains 16 residues. DNA for the CDR3: TGTGCCAGCAGTGCCGGGGGGAACTCTGGGGCCAACATCCTGACTTTC. Residues: CASSAGGNSGANILTF.